Listed below are T cell receptor beta chains from one sample, sequenced in a study of glioma-infiltrating T cells after dendritic cell vaccination. Here immunoSEQ multiplex PCR was the method, and the copy in TCRdb shows in-frame clones only, minus some. Of approximately 92,000 clones detected, 80% appear once; the ten largest clones hold 4.5% to 5.5%. The sample was blood, taken after dendritic cell vaccination. The source is a human donor with glioblastoma. CDR3s include the opening cysteine and the closing phenylalanine or tryptophan. The D gene is left open where the match is weak. Only part of the rows carry a size: once, few, many, or a class if the clone is expanded.

V gene,J gene,D gene,clone size,CDR3 protein,CDR3 DNA
TRBV27,TRBJ1-2,.,.,CASSPAGRDTYYGYTF,TGTGCCAGCAGTCCGGCAGGCCGGGACACTTACTATGGCTACACCTTC
TRBV15,TRBJ1-5,TRBD1,.,CATSRVLQGGGYSNQPQHF,TGTGCCACCAGCAGGGTATTACAGGGGGGGGGTTATAGCAATCAGCCCCAGCATTTT
TRBV30,TRBJ1-4,.,few,CAWSRQGGEKLFF,TGTGCCTGGAGTCGGCAGGGCGGTGAAAAACTGTTTTTT
TRBV4-1,TRBJ1-2,.,.,CASSQAGRGYGYTF,TGCGCCAGCAGCCAAGCCGGCAGGGGCTATGGCTACACCTTC
TRBV6-6,TRBJ2-7,TRBD1,once,CASRGQGFNEQYF,TGTGCCAGCAGGGGACAGGGGTTCAACGAGCAGTACTTC
TRBV5-1,TRBJ1-2,TRBD1,.,CASSVGQGYTYF,TGCGCCAGCAGCGTGGGACAGGGCTATACCTACTTC
TRBV5-1,TRBJ2-1,.,once,CASSLTPFPNEQFF,TGCGCCAGCAGCTTGACACCCTTCCCCAATGAGCAGTTCTTC
TRBV9,TRBJ2-6,.,once,CASSVAGANVLTF,TGTGCCAGCAGCGTAGCAGGGGCCAACGTCCTGACTTTC
TRBV30,TRBJ2-7,.,.,CAWSREIYEQYF,TGTGCCTGGAGTCGGGAGATTTACGAGCAGTACTTC
TRBV4-1,TRBJ2-5,TRBD2,.,CASSQDGPSGLQETQYF,TGCGCCAGCAGCCAAGATGGGCCTAGCGGACTCCAAGAGACCCAGTACTTC
TRBV30,TRBJ1-2,.,few,CAWKKGISDYGYTF,TGTGCCTGGAAAAAGGGGATAAGCGACTATGGCTACACCTTC